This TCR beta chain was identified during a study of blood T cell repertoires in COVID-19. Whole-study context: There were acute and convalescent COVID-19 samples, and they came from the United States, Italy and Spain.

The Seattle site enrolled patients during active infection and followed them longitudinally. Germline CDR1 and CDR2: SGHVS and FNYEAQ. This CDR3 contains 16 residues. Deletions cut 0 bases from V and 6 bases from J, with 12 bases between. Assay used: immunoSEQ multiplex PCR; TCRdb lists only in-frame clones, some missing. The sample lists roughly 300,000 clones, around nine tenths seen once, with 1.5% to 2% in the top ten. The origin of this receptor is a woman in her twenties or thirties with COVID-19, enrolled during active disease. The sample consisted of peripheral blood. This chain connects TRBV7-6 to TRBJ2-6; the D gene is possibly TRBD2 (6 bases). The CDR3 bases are TGTGCCAGCAGCTTAGCGGAGGGGCGCACGGCCAACGTCCTGACTTTC. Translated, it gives CASSLAEGRTANVLTF.